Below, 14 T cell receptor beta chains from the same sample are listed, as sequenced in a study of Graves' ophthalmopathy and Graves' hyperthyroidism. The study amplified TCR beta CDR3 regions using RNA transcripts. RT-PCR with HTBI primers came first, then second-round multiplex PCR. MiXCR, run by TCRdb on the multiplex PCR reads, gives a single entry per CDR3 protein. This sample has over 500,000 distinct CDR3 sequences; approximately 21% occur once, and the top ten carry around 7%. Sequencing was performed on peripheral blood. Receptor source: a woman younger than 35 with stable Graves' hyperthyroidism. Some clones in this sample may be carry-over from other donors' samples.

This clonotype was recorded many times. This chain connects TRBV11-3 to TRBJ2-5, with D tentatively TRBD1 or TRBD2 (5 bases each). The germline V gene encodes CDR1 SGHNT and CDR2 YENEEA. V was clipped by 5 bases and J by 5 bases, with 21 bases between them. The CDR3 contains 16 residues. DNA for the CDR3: TGTGCCAGCAGCGAAGGGACGCGCGCCCATTGGGAGACCCAGTACTTC. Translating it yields CASSEGTRAHWETQYF.

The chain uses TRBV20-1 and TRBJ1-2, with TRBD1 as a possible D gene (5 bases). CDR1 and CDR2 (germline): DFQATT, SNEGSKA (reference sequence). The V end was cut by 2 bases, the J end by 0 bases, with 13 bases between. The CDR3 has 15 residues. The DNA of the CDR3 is TGCAGTGCTAGACCGCTAAGGGGAGCTAACTATGGCTACACCTTC. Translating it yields CSARPLRGANYGYTF.

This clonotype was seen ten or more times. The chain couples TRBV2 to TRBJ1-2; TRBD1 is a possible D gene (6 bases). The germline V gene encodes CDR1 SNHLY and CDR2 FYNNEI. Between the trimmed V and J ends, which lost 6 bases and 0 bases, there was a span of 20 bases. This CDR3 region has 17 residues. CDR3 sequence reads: CASSDDISRTANYGYTF. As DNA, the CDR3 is TGTGCCAGCAGCGACGACATCTCGAGGACAGCTAACTATGGCTACACCTTC.

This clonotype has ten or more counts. DNA for the CDR3: TGTGCCAGCAGTTACGGGGGCTCTGGAAACACCATATATTTT. This gives the protein CASSYGGSGNTIYF. The gene calls are TRBV6-5 and TRBJ1-3; D is possibly TRBD1 (5 bases). Trimming cost V 2 bases and J 0 bases, with 5 bases left between them. The germline V gene has CDR1 MNHEY and CDR2 SVGAGI. This CDR3 region has 14 residues.

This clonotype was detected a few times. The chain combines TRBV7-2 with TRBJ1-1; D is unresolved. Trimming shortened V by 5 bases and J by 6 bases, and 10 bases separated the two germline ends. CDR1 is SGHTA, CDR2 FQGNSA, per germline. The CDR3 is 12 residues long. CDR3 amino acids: CASSLDYAEAFF. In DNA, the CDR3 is TGTGCCAGCAGCCTGGACTACGCTGAAGCTTTCTTT.

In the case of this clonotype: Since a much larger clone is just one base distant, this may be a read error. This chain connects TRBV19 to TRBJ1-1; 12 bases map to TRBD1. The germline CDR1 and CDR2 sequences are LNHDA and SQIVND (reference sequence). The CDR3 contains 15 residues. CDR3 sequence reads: CASRPGQGANTEACF. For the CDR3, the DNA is TGTGCCAGTAGACCGGGACAGGGGGCGAACACTGAAGCTTGCTTT.

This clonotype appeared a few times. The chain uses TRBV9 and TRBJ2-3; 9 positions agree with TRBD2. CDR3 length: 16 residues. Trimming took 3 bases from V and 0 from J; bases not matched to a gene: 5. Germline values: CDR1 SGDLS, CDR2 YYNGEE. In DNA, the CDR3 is TGTGCCAGCAGCGGCACTGGGACTAGCAGCACAGATACGCAGTATTTT. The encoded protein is CASSGTGTSSTDTQYF.

The chain's CDR3 is CAISESTLPGDGGPYEQYF. The CDR3, as DNA: TGTGCCATCAGTGAGTCCACCCTCCCAGGGGATGGGGGTCCCTACGAGCAGTACTTC. J is TRBJ2-7 and V is TRBV10-3; D possibly corresponds to TRBD1 (6 bases). V was shortened by 0 bases and J by 2 bases, with 23 bases between the two germline ends. This CDR3 comprises 19 residues. CDR1 and CDR2 from the germline V gene are ENHRY and SYGVKD.

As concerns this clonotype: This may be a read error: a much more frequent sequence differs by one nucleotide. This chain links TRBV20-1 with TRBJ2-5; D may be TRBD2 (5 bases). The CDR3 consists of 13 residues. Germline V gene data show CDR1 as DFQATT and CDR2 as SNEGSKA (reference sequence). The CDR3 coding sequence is TGCACTGCTCGGACTGCGTACCAAGAGACCCAGTACTTC. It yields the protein CTARTAYQETQYF.

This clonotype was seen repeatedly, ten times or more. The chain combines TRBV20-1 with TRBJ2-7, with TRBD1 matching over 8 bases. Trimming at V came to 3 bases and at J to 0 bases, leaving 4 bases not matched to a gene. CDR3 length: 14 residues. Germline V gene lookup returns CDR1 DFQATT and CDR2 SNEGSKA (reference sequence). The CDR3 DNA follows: TGCAGTGCTAGGGACAGGGTAAACTCCTACGAGCAGTACTTC. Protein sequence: CSARDRVNSYEQYF.

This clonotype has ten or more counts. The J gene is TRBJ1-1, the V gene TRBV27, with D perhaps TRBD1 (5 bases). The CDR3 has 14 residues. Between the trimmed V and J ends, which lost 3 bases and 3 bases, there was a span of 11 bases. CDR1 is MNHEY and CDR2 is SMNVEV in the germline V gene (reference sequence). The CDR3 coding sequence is TGTGCCAGCAGTTTTGGGGTAGGGGACACTGAAGCTTTCTTT. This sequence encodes CASSFGVGDTEAFF.

Written as DNA, the CDR3 is TGTGCCACATGCTGGCCCTCAGGGGGTTCCGGGTCCCCCCATGGGGAGCAGTACTTC. This translates into CATCWPSGGSGSPHGEQYF. The chain combines TRBV9 with TRBJ2-7; 7 nucleotides line up with TRBD1. The V gene's germline CDR1 is SGDLS and CDR2 YYNGEE. The CDR3 runs to 19 residues. V lost 9 bases and J lost 7; bases outside the gene matches: 31.

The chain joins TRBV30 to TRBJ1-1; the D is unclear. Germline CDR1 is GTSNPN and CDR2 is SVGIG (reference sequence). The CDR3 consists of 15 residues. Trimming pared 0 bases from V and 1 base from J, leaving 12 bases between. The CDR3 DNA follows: TGTGCCTGGAGTGTACGAAGGAACAAGAACACTGAAGCTTTCTTT. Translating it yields CAWSVRRNKNTEAFF.

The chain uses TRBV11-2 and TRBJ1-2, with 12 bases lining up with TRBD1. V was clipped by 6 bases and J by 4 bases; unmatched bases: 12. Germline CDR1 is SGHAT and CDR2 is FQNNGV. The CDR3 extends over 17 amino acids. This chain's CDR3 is CASSSRDRGLPTYGYTF. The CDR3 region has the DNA TGTGCCAGCAGTTCCCGGGACAGGGGGCTTCCTACCTATGGCTACACCTTC.